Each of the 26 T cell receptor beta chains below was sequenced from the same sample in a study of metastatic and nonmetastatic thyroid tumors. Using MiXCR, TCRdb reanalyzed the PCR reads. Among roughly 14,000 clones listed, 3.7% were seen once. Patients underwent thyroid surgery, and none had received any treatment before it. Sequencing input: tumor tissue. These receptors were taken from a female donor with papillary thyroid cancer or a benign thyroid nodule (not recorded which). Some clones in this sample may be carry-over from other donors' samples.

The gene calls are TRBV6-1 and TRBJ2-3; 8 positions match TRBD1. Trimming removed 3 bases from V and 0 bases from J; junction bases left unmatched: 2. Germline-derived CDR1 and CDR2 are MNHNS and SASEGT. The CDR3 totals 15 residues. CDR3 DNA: TGTGCCAGCAGTGACGGGACAGGAAGCACAGATACGCAGTATTTT. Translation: CASSDGTGSTDTQYF.

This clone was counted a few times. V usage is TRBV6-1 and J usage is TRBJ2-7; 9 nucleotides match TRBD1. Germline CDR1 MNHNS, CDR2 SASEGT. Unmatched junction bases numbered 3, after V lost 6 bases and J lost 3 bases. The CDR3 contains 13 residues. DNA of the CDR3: TGTGCCAGCAGCCGGGACAGGGACTACGAGCAGTACTTC. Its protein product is CASSRDRDYEQYF.

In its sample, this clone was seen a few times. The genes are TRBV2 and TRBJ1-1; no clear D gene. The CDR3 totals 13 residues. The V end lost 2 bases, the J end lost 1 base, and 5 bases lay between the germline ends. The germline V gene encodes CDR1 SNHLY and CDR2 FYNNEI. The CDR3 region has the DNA TGTGCCAGCAGTGAATGGGGGAACACTGAAGCTTTCTTT. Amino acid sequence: CASSEWGNTEAFF.

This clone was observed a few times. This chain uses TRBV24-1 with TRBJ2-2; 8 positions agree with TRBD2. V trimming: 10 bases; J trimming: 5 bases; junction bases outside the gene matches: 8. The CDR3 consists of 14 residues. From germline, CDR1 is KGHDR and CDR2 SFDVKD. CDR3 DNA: TGTGCCACTAATCCGGGGGGGTCAACCGGGGAGCTGTTTTTT. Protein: CATNPGGSTGELFF.

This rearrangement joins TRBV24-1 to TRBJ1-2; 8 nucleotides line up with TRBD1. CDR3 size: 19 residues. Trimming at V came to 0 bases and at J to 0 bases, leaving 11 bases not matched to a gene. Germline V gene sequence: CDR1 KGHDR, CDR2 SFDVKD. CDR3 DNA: TGTGCCACCAGTGATTTGCTGGGACAGGTCCCTTCAGCTAACTATGGCTACACCTTC. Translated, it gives CATSDLLGQVPSANYGYTF.

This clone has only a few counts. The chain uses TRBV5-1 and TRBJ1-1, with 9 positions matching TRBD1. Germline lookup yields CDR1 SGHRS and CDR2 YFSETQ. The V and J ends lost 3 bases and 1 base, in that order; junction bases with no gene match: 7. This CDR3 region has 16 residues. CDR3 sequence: CASSSNTGGGNTEAFF. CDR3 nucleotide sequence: TGCGCCAGCAGCTCAAACACAGGGGGCGGGAACACTGAAGCTTTCTTT.

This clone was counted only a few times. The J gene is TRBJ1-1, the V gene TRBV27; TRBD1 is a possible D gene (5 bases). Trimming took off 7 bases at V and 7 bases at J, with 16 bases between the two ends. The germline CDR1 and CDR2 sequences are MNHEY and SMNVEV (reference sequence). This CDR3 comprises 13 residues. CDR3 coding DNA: TGTGCCAGCACCCGATGGGGACGCGGTGAAGCTTTCTTT. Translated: CASTRWGRGEAFF.

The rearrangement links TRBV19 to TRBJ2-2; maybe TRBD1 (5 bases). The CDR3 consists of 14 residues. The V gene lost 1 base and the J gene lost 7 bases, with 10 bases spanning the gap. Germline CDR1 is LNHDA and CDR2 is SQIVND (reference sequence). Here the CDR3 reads CASSIARGRGELFF. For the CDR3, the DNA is TGTGCCAGTAGTATAGCTAGGGGCCGCGGGGAGCTGTTTTTT.

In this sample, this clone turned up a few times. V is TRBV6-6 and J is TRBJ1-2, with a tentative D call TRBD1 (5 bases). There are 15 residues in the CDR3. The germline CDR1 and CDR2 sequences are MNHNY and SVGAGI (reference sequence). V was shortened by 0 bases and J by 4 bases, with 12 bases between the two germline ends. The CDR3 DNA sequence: TGTGCCAGCAGTTACTCGAGGAGGGGACCCTATGGCTACACCTTC. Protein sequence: CASSYSRRGPYGYTF.

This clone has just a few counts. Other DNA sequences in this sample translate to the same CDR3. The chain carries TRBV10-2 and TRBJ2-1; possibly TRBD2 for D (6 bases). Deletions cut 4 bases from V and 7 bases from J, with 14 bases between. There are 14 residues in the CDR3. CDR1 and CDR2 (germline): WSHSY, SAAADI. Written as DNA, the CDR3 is TGCGCCAGCAGTGCCTCAGGGACTGAGAATGAGCAGTTCTTC. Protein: CASSASGTENEQFF.

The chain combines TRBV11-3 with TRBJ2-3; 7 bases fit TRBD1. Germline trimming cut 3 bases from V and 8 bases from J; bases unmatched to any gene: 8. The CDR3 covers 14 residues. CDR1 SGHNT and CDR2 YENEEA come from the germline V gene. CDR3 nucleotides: TGTGCCAGCAGCTTCGACCAGCGACAGGGTACGCAGTATTTT. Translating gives CASSFDQRQGTQYF.

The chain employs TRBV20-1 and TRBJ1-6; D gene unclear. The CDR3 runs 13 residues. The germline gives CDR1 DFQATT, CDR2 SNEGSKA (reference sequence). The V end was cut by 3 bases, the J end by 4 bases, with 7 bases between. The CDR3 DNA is TGCAGTGCTAGTTACAGATATAATTCACCCCTCCACTTT. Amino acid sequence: CSASYRYNSPLHF.

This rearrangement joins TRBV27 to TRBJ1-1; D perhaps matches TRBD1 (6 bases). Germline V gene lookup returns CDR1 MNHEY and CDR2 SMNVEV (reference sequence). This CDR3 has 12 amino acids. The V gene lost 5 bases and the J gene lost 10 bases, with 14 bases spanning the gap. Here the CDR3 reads CASSRGGRRAFF. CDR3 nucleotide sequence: TGTGCCAGCAGTAGGGGGGGGCGCCGAGCTTTCTTT.

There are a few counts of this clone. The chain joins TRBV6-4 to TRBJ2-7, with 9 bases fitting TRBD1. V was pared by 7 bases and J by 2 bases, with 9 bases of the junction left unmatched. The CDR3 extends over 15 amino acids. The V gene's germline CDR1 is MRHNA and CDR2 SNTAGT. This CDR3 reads CASTKFGQGTYEQYF. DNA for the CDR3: TGTGCCAGCACCAAATTCGGACAGGGGACCTACGAGCAGTACTTC.

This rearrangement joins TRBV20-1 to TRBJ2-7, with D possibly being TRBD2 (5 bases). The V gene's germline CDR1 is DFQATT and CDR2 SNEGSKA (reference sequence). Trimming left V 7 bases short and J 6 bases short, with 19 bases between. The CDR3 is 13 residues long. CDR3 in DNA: TGCAGTGTTCCACTCCTAGGTGGGAGCGAGCAGTACTTC. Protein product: CSVPLLGGSEQYF.

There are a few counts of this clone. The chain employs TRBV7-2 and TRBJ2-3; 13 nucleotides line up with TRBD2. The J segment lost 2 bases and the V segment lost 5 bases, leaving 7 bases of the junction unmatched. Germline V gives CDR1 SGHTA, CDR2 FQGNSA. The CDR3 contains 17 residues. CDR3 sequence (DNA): TGTGCCAGCAGCCCCGGACTAGCGGGAGCTTACACAGATACGCAGTATTTT. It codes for CASSPGLAGAYTDTQYF.

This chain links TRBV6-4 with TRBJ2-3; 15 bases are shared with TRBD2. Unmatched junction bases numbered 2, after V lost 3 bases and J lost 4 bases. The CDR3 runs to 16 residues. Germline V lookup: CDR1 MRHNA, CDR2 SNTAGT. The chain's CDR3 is CASSEGLAGGSDTQYF. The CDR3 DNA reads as TGTGCCAGCAGTGAAGGACTAGCGGGAGGGTCAGATACGCAGTATTTT.

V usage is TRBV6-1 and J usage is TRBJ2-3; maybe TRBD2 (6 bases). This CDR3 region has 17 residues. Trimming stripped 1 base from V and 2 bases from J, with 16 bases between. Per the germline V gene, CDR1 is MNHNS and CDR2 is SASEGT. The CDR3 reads CASSEGALADTTDTQYF. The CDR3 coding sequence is TGTGCCAGCAGTGAAGGGGCACTAGCAGATACCACAGATACGCAGTATTTT.

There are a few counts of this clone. CDR3 protein: CSALGLAGRRNEQFF. The CDR3 DNA is TGCAGCGCCTTGGGACTAGCGGGAAGGAGGAATGAGCAGTTCTTC. This chain links TRBV29-1 with TRBJ2-1; 13 nucleotides align to TRBD2. Trimming at V came to 7 bases and at J to 7 bases, leaving 10 bases not matched to a gene. The length of the CDR3 is 15 residues. CDR1 is SQVTM, CDR2 ANQGSEA, per germline.

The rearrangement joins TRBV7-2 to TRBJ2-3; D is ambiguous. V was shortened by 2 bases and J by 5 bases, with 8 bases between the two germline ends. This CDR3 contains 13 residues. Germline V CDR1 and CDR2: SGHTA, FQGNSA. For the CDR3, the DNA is TGTGCCAGCAGCTTATCCGTACTAGATACGCAGTATTTT. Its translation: CASSLSVLDTQYF.

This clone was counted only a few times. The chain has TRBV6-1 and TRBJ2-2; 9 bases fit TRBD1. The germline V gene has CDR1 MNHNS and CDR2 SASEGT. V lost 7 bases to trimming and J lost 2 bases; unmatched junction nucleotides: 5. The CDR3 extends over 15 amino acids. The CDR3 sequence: CASKGQGINTGELFF. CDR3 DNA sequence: TGTGCCAGCAAAGGACAGGGGATAAACACCGGGGAGCTGTTTTTT.

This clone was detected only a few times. The CDR3 loop reads CASSSGGGGYTF. The DNA for the CDR3 is TGTGCCAGCAGTTCGGGGGGTGGCGGCTACACCTTC. The V call is TRBV12-3 or TRBV12-4, the J call TRBJ1-2, with TRBD1 as a possible D gene (5 bases). The V end was cut by 4 bases, the J end by 8 bases, with 11 bases between. This CDR3 comprises 12 residues.

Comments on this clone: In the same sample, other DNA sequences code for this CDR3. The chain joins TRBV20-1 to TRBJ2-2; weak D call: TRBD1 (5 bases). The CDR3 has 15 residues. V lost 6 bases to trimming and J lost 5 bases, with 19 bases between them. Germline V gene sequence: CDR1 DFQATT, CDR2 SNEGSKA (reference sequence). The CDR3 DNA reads TGCAGTGCCGAAGCCCTGGGCAGGGAAACCGGGGAGCTGTTTTTT. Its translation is CSAEALGRETGELFF.

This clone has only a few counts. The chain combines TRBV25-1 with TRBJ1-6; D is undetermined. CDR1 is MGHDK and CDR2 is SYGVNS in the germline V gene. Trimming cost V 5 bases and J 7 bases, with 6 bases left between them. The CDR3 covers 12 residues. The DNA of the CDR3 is TGTGCCAGCAGTTACGGAAATTCACCCCTCCACTTT. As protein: CASSYGNSPLHF. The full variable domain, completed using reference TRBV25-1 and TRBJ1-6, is EADIYQTPRYLVIGTGKKITLECSQTMGHDKMYWYQQDPGMELHLIHYSYGVNSTEKGDLSSESTVSRIRTEHFPLTLESARPSHTSQYLCASSYGNSPLHFGNGTRLTVT.

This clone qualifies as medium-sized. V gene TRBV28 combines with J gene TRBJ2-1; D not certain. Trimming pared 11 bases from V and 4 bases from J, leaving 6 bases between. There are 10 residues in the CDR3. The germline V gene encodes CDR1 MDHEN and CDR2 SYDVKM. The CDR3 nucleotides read TGTGCCGGAGAGTACAATGAGCAGTTCTTC. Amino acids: CAGEYNEQFF. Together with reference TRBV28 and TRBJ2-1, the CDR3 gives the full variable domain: DVKVTQSSRYLVKRTGEKVFLECVQDMDHENMFWYRQDPGLGLRLIYFSYDVKMKEKGDIPEGYSVSREKKERFSLILESASTNQTSMYLCAGEYNEQFFGPGTRLTVL.

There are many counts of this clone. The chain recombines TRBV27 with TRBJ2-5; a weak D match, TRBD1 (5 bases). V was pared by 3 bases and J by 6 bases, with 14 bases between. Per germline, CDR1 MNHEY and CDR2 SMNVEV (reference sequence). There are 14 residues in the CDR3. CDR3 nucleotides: TGTGCCAGCAGTTTCTGGGCAGGGTCGAAGACCCAGTACTTC. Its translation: CASSFWAGSKTQYF.